The 29 T cell receptor beta chains below all came from one sample that was sequenced in a study of CD8 T cells in Susac syndrome (dated 2019 in TCRdb). Library preparation used the immunoSEQ multiplex PCR assay. RNA was extracted with the RNeasy kit and 0.5 to 1 ug was reverse transcribed using random hexamers. In-frame beta chains were kept once TCRdb had trimmed the public reads at Q25 with fastp and called clones with MiXCR. Rows are combined by CDR3 protein, so each entry shows the most common genes and DNA. This sample has about 280,000 distinct CDR3 sequences in its table, and around 84% of those were observed once. The top ten clonotypes cover 0.11% of the sample. Sequencing was done on a sample of CD8+ T cells from PBMCs. The receptors shown here come from a human donor with multiple sclerosis.

The genes are TRBV28 and TRBJ2-7; D call uncertain. V was clipped by 1 base and J by 4 bases, with 8 bases between them. This CDR3 is built from 13 residues. The V gene's germline CDR1 is MDHEN and CDR2 SYDVKM. CDR3 in DNA: TGTGCCAGCAGTTTATATCCCAGGTACGAGCAGTACTTC. This translates into CASSLYPRYEQYF.

This clonotype was counted a single time. V usage is TRBV9 and J usage is TRBJ1-1; 8 nucleotides match TRBD1. The CDR3 consists of 14 residues. Looked up from germline, CDR1 is SGDLS and CDR2 is YYNGEE. Trimming cost V 0 bases and J 4 bases; bases outside gene matches: 2. The CDR3 loop reads CASSVAGTGTEAFF. CDR3 DNA sequence: TGTGCCAGCAGCGTAGCCGGGACAGGCACTGAAGCTTTCTTT.

V and J are TRBV30 and TRBJ2-7, with TRBD2 matching 16 bases. The CDR3 contains 20 residues. Germline V gene data show CDR1 as GTSNPN and CDR2 as SVGIG (reference sequence). J gave up 4 bases and V 3 bases, and 18 bases lay outside the gene matches. The CDR3 bases are TGTGCCTGGAGCGACCGTCCCGGGACTAGCGGGAGGGCCAACTTGTACGAGCAGTACTTC. Amino acid sequence: CAWSDRPGTSGRANLYEQYF.

The chain recombines TRBV30 with TRBJ2-7, with D possibly being TRBD2 (6 bases). V lost 4 bases, J lost 7 bases, and 17 bases lay in between. The CDR3 is 13 amino acids. Looked up from germline, CDR1 is GTSNPN and CDR2 is SVGIG (reference sequence). This chain's CDR3 is CAWTGVHREEQYF. The CDR3 region has the DNA TGTGCCTGGACGGGGGTGCACCGAGAGGAGCAGTACTTC. Looking up the rest from reference TRBV30 and TRBJ2-7 gives the full variable domain: SQTIHQWPATLVQPVGSPLSLECTVEGTSNPNLYWYRQAAGRGLQLLFYSVGIGQISSEVPQNLSASRPQDRQFILSSKKLLLSDSGFYLCAWTGVHREEQYFGPGTRLTVT.

The chain is built from TRBV12-3 or TRBV12-4 and TRBJ2-7, with a possible D match to TRBD1 (6 bases). The CDR3 is 16 residues long. The ends were cut back, 4 bases at V and 2 bases at J, with 18 bases in the middle. The CDR3 sequence is CASSSPWTENTYEQYF. The CDR3 nucleotides are TGTGCCAGCAGTTCCCCTTGGACAGAAAATACCTACGAGCAGTACTTC.

The gene calls are TRBV7-9 and TRBJ2-4; 7 nucleotides agree with TRBD1. Germline lookup yields CDR1 SEHNR and CDR2 FQNEAQ (reference sequence). V gave up 4 bases and J gave up 6 bases; unmatched junction bases: 6. The length of the CDR3 is 14 residues. The CDR3, as DNA: TGTGCCAGCAGCTCCTCCGGGACAGTAAACATTCAGTACTTC. Protein product: CASSSSGTVNIQYF. The complete variable domain, with remaining parts taken from reference TRBV7-9 and TRBJ2-4, reads DTGVSQNPRHKITKRGQNVTFRCDPISEHNRLYWYRQTLGQGPEFLTYFQNEAQLEKSRLLSDRFSAERPKGSFSTLEIQRTEQGDSAMYLCASSSSGTVNIQYFGAGTRLSVL.

This clonotype turned up a few times. The chain has TRBV9 and TRBJ2-7, with TRBD2 identical over 11 bases. Germline CDR1 reads SGDLS; CDR2 reads YYNGEE. The CDR3 contains 16 residues. The V segment lost 3 bases and the J segment 0 bases; nucleotides outside the gene matches: 5. The CDR3 DNA is TGTGCCAGCAGCGGGGAGGGGACTAGCGGCTCCTACGAGCAGTACTTC. It yields the protein CASSGEGTSGSYEQYF. The full variable domain, rest sourced from reference TRBV9 and TRBJ2-7, is DSGVTQTPKHLITATGQRVTLRCSPRSGDLSVYWYQQSLDQGLQFLIQYYNGEERAKGNILERFSAQQFPDLHSELNLSSLELGDSALYFCASSGEGTSGSYEQYFGPGTRLTVT.

V gene TRBV13 combines with J gene TRBJ2-7; the match to TRBD2 covers 12 bases. V gave up 4 bases and J gave up 3 bases; unmatched junction bases: 4. Germline V gene data show CDR1 as PRHDT and CDR2 as FYEKMQ (reference sequence). CDR3 size: 15 residues. The CDR3 DNA is TGTGCCAGCAGCTCCAGGACTAGCGGGATCTACGAGCAGTACTTC. Protein sequence: CASSSRTSGIYEQYF.

The chain is built from TRBV27 and TRBJ2-7; weak D call: TRBD1 (6 bases). There are 11 residues in the CDR3. Germline CDR1 reads MNHEY; CDR2 reads SMNVEV (reference sequence). V was trimmed by 7 bases and J by 6 bases, leaving 10 bases between them. CDR3 nucleotide sequence: TGTGCCAGCACAGGGGACGGCGAGCAGTACTTC. Its protein product is CASTGDGEQYF.

J is TRBJ2-2 and V is TRBV15; D perhaps matches TRBD1 (5 bases). V lost 5 bases, J lost 0 bases, and 25 bases lay in between. The CDR3 is 20 amino acids. CDR1 is LNHNV and CDR2 is YYDKDF in the germline V gene (reference sequence). CDR3 in DNA: TGTGCCACCAGCTCACATAGGGGTGACGAGACCGTCCCGAACACCGGGGAGCTGTTTTTT. Its translation: CATSSHRGDETVPNTGELFF.

This chain joins TRBV20-1 and TRBJ1-3, with a weak D call TRBD1 (5 bases). The ends were cut back, 0 bases at V and 7 bases at J, with 19 bases in the middle. The CDR3 runs to 16 residues. The germline V gene has CDR1 DFQATT and CDR2 SNEGSKA (reference sequence). The CDR3 DNA sequence: TGCAGTGCTAGAGATCTCGAGCCGGGGGAGGGTAACACCATATATTTT. Protein sequence: CSARDLEPGEGNTIYF.

This clonotype was counted a few times. The chain has TRBV28 and TRBJ2-7; TRBD1 agrees at 7 bases. Unmatched junction bases numbered 0, after V lost 2 bases and J lost 2 bases. Per germline, CDR1 MDHEN and CDR2 SYDVKM. This CDR3 contains 13 residues. The CDR3 reads CASSLQGAYEQYF. In DNA form, the CDR3 reads TGTGCCAGCAGTTTACAGGGGGCCTACGAGCAGTACTTC.

The chain combines TRBV9 with TRBJ2-3; D not certain. This CDR3 is built from 14 residues. Germline CDR1 reads SGDLS; CDR2 reads YYNGEE. The germline V and J ends were trimmed by 0 bases and 1 base, with 6 bases remaining between them. CDR3 in DNA: TGTGCCAGCAGCGTAGGTGGACGCACAGATACGCAGTATTTT. This translates into CASSVGGRTDTQYF.

This clonotype appeared once. This chain links TRBV5-4 with TRBJ2-2; D gene uncertain. The CDR3 is 15 amino acids. In germline, CDR1 is SGHNT, CDR2 YYREEE (reference sequence). V lost 0 bases, J lost 3 bases, and 9 bases lay in between. The CDR3 loop is CASSLGAAYTGELFF. The CDR3 nucleotides read TGTGCCAGCAGCTTGGGGGCGGCTTACACCGGGGAGCTGTTTTTT.

The chain is built from TRBV20-1 and TRBJ2-7; TRBD2 matches 7 bases. V was pared by 5 bases and J by 8 bases, with 18 bases of the junction left unmatched. Looked up from germline, CDR1 is DFQATT and CDR2 is SNEGSKA (reference sequence). The CDR3 has 15 amino acids. In nucleotides, the CDR3 is TGCAGTGCTCGCCGGGTCCTAGCGGAATACTATAAGCAGTACTTC. Its translation is CSARRVLAEYYKQYF.

This rearrangement joins TRBV13 to TRBJ2-1, with D possibly being TRBD1 (5 bases). V gave up 8 bases and J gave up 8 bases, with 7 bases separating them. Germline V gene sequence: CDR1 PRHDT, CDR2 FYEKMQ (reference sequence). This CDR3 region has 10 residues. Here the CDR3 DNA reads TGTGCCAGCCGACAGTATGAGCAGTTCTTC. This sequence encodes CASRQYEQFF.

The chain couples TRBV13 to TRBJ2-7; 7 bases are shared with TRBD2. Unmatched junction bases numbered 12, after V lost 5 bases and J lost 5 bases. The CDR3 has 15 residues. Per the germline V gene, CDR1 is PRHDT and CDR2 is FYEKMQ (reference sequence). CDR3 sequence: CASSHGEGPLNEQYF. CDR3 in DNA: TGTGCCAGCAGCCATGGGGAGGGCCCCCTCAACGAGCAGTACTTC.

The J gene is TRBJ1-3, the V gene TRBV9; D remains ambiguous. The CDR3 spans 14 residues. Germline loops: CDR1 SGDLS, CDR2 YYNGEE. The V gene lost 0 bases and the J gene lost 6 bases, with 10 bases spanning the gap. The CDR3 here is CASSVATQENTIYF. In nucleotides, the CDR3 is TGTGCCAGCAGCGTAGCTACCCAGGAAAACACCATATATTTT.

This clonotype was recorded only once. The genes are TRBV6-6 and TRBJ2-1; 8 bases fit TRBD2. The germline gives CDR1 MNHNY, CDR2 SVGAGI (reference sequence). This CDR3 is built from 16 residues. Losses at the gene ends were 6 bases for V and 9 bases for J; bases not matched to a gene: 16. The CDR3 DNA sequence: TGTGCCAGCAGCGCCCCGGTACCGGGACTAGAGGCTGAGCAGTTCTTC. Translation gives CASSAPVPGLEAEQFF.

The V gene is TRBV5-5, the J gene TRBJ2-7, with 10 nucleotides matching TRBD1. Trimming took 3 bases from V and 6 from J; bases not matched to a gene: 3. Per germline, CDR1 SGHKS and CDR2 YYEKEE (reference sequence). The CDR3 runs to 13 residues. The CDR3 region has the DNA TGTGCCAGCAGCTACGGACAGGGGGGCGAGCAGTACTTC. Translation gives CASSYGQGGEQYF.

The V gene is TRBV27, the J gene TRBJ1-2; weak D call: TRBD1 (6 bases). Germline CDR1 and CDR2: MNHEY and SMNVEV (reference sequence). The V end was cut by 1 base, the J end by 2 bases, with 11 bases between. The CDR3 covers 15 residues. The CDR3 reads CASSLYPGTNYGYTF. CDR3 DNA: TGTGCCAGCAGTTTATATCCCGGGACAAACTATGGCTACACCTTC.

The J gene is TRBJ2-7, the V gene TRBV20-1, with D possibly matching TRBD1 (5 bases). The V end was cut by 6 bases, the J end by 5 bases, with 11 bases between. Germline V gives CDR1 DFQATT, CDR2 SNEGSKA (reference sequence). This CDR3 comprises 11 residues. CDR3 sequence (DNA): TGCAGTGCCATGACAGTGGACGAGCAGTACTTC. Translated, it gives CSAMTVDEQYF.

The chain recombines TRBV7-9 with TRBJ2-3, with a weak D call TRBD2 (5 bases). The length of the CDR3 is 15 residues. Per germline, CDR1 SEHNR and CDR2 FQNEAQ (reference sequence). Trimming shortened V by 5 bases and J by 1 base, and 13 bases separated the two germline ends. CDR3 DNA: TGTGCCAGCAGCCCCGGGGTTGTGGGCACAGATACGCAGTATTTT. Translated, it gives CASSPGVVGTDTQYF.

This clonotype was seen only a few times. The chain combines TRBV6-1 with TRBJ1-2; 7 bases map to TRBD1. The V gene's germline CDR1 is MNHNS and CDR2 SASEGT. Unmatched junction bases numbered 5, after V lost 3 bases and J lost 4 bases. The CDR3 contains 14 residues. The CDR3: CASSDTGDPYGYTF. The CDR3 nucleotides read TGTGCCAGCAGTGATACAGGGGATCCCTATGGCTACACCTTC.

The rearrangement joins TRBV4-2 to TRBJ2-1, with unresolved D. The V and J ends lost 5 bases and 0 bases respectively, with 11 bases between them. Germline V CDR1 and CDR2: LGHNA, YNFKEQ. The CDR3 runs 15 residues. CDR3 nucleotide sequence: TGTGCCAGCAGCGGCCACTCCAGCTCCTACAATGAGCAGTTCTTC. Translation: CASSGHSSSYNEQFF.

The chain employs TRBV27 and TRBJ2-5; D is perhaps TRBD2 (6 bases). The CDR3 is made up of 12 amino acids. Trimming took 7 bases from V and 4 from J, leaving 10 bases between them. From germline, CDR1 is MNHEY and CDR2 SMNVEV (reference sequence). The chain's CDR3 is CASKGGLETQYF. Written as DNA, the CDR3 is TGTGCCAGCAAGGGAGGTCTAGAGACCCAGTACTTC.

This clonotype was recorded once. The chain recombines TRBV27 with TRBJ1-1; D call uncertain. The CDR3 extends over 11 amino acids. The germline V gene encodes CDR1 MNHEY and CDR2 SMNVEV (reference sequence). V dropped 5 bases and J dropped 6 bases, with 7 bases sitting between them. CDR3 amino acids: CASSKGPEAFF. The DNA of the CDR3 is TGTGCCAGCAGTAAAGGCCCTGAAGCTTTCTTT.

This clonotype was detected once. The chain joins TRBV4-1 to TRBJ1-1; D is unresolved. This CDR3 has 19 residues. V lost 2 bases to trimming and J lost 0 bases, with 22 bases between them. Germline CDR1 MGHRA, CDR2 YSYEKL. Written as DNA, the CDR3 is TGCGCCAGCAGCCAATGGCCTTCGGACGGTCCTCGAATGAACACTGAAGCTTTCTTT. Translated, it gives CASSQWPSDGPRMNTEAFF.

J is TRBJ1-5 and V is TRBV6-5; D not resolved. The CDR3 extends over 14 amino acids. Between the trimmed V and J ends, which lost 6 bases and 3 bases, there was a span of 12 bases. The germline V gene has CDR1 MNHEY and CDR2 SVGAGI. The CDR3 bases are TGTGCCAGCAGCCATACAGAATCCAATCAGCCCCAGCATTTT. Residues: CASSHTESNQPQHF.